The T cell receptor beta chain under discussion was sequenced for a study of brain T cells in children with intractable seizures. Study-wide results and caveats: Viral specificity was inferred only from CDR3 similarity; HCMV serostatus was unknown. Pre-surgery blood may have been undersampled, hiding some clones.

In regard to this clone: Antigen: not known.

Unmatched junction bases numbered 10, after V lost 4 bases and J lost 9 bases. Looked up from germline, CDR1 is SGDLS and CDR2 is YYNGEE. The CDR3 has 16 amino acids. Only cases whose brain tissue showed the highest T cell transcript signatures were sequenced. Pre-surgery treatment included at least one anti-epileptic drug. TCRdb keeps only in-frame clones here, not all; method: immunoSEQ multiplex PCR. There are 110,000 or so clones in the sample; around 94% occur only once, and approximately 3.9% lies in the top ten. The sequenced sample was peripheral blood, obtained at surgery. This chain uses TRBV9 with TRBJ2-1, with 13 nucleotides matching TRBD2. The clonotype originates from a boy under three years old with hemimegalencephaly and intractable seizures. The CDR3: CASSPRTSGRLVEQFF. In DNA form, the CDR3 reads TGTGCCAGCAGCCCCCGGACTAGCGGGAGATTGGTTGAGCAGTTCTTC.